The 25 T cell receptor beta chains listed next were all sequenced from one sample in a study of cytomegalovirus exposure and HLA in healthy donors. The PCR employed 60 Vbeta primers together with 13 Jbeta primers. Sequencing was performed with immunoSEQ multiplex PCR; in TCRdb, only in-frame clones are kept and a portion is missing. This repertoire comprises 150,000 to 200,000 clones; its ten largest clones make up around 0.8%. Sequencing input: PBMCs. These receptors were collected from a young woman in good health and CMV-seropositive.

The chain is built from TRBV11-1 and TRBJ2-2; TRBD1 agrees at 11 bases. After removal of 2 bases from V and 7 bases from J, the junction contained 6 bases not matched to a gene. The CDR3 runs 16 residues. The germline V gene has CDR1 SGHAT and CDR2 FQDESV (reference sequence). As DNA, the CDR3 is TGTGCCAGCAGCTTAACCGGGACAGGGGGTATCGGGGAGCTGTTTTTT. This sequence encodes CASSLTGTGGIGELFF.

The chain combines TRBV7-8 with TRBJ2-7, with a tentative D call TRBD2 (5 bases). The V end was cut by 2 bases, the J end by 1 base, with 21 bases between. In germline, CDR1 is SGHVS, CDR2 FQNEAQ. CDR3 length equals 18 residues. CDR3 DNA sequence: TGTGCCAGCAGCTTAACTCTTCCGGGAAAAAGAATTTCCTACGAGCAGTACTTC. Encoded protein: CASSLTLPGKRISYEQYF. Together with reference TRBV7-8 and TRBJ2-7, the CDR3 gives the full variable domain: GAGVSQSPRYKVAKRGQDVALRCDPISGHVSLFWYQQALGQGPEFLTYFQNEAQLDKSGLPSDRFFAERPEGSVSTLKIQRTQQEDSAVYLCASSLTLPGKRISYEQYFGPGTRLTVT.

The chain uses TRBV19 and TRBJ2-1; D is ambiguous. Germline CDR1 LNHDA, CDR2 SQIVND (reference sequence). This CDR3 is 14 amino acids long. V lost 1 base to trimming and J lost 11 bases, with 15 bases between them. The CDR3 nucleotides are TGTGCCAGTAGTATAGCTGGGCTAACCCAACAGCAGTTCTTC. Amino acids: CASSIAGLTQQQFF.

V gene TRBV2 combines with J gene TRBJ1-5; possibly TRBD1 for D (6 bases). This CDR3 spans 13 amino acids. V was shortened by 7 bases and J by 3 bases, with 10 bases between the two germline ends. Germline V gives CDR1 SNHLY, CDR2 FYNNEI. The CDR3 DNA sequence: TGTGCCAGCAACAGGGCCCCCAATCAGCCCCAGCATTTT. Translated, it gives CASNRAPNQPQHF.

Of note for this clone: Given the absence of the conserved phenylalanine or tryptophan at the CDR3 end, a read error is likely. The rearrangement uses TRBV5-5 and TRBJ2-7; 8 bases are shared with TRBD1. The CDR3 is made up of 15 amino acids. V lost 4 bases to trimming and J lost 7 bases; unmatched junction nucleotides: 13. Germline loops: CDR1 SGHKS, CDR2 YYEKEE (reference sequence). The CDR3 loop reads CASSNPGGAWGEQYS. Written as DNA, the CDR3 is TGTGCCAGCAGCAATCCAGGGGGCGCCTGGGGGGAGCAGTACTCC.

This chain uses TRBV30 with TRBJ2-5; 9 nucleotides align to TRBD2. The ends lost 4 bases at V and 12 bases at J; junction bases unmatched: 12. Germline assignment: CDR1 GTSNPN and CDR2 SVGIG (reference sequence). CDR3 length: 13 amino acids. This chain's CDR3 is CAWKFSGGSAKYF. For the CDR3, the DNA is TGTGCCTGGAAATTTAGCGGGGGTTCCGCGAAGTACTTC. Looking up the rest from reference TRBV30 and TRBJ2-5 gives the full variable domain: SQTIHQWPATLVQPVGSPLSLECTVEGTSNPNLYWYRQAAGRGLQLLFYSVGIGQISSEVPQNLSASRPQDRQFILSSKKLLLSDSGFYLCAWKFSGGSAKYFGPGTRLLVL.

The chain employs TRBV19 and TRBJ1-2; 9 bases map to TRBD1. Germline trimming cut 5 bases from V and 4 bases from J; bases unmatched to any gene: 2. This CDR3 region has 13 residues. Germline lookup yields CDR1 LNHDA and CDR2 SQIVND (reference sequence). The CDR3 loop is CASSPGQGYGYTF. The CDR3 DNA is TGTGCCAGTAGTCCGGGACAGGGCTATGGCTACACCTTC.

The chain employs TRBV2 and TRBJ1-6; 7 positions agree with TRBD1. CDR1 and CDR2 from the germline V gene are SNHLY and FYNNEI. V shed 6 bases and J 9 bases; nucleotides not matched to a gene: 5. The CDR3 sequence is 13 residues long. CDR3 protein: CASRPGQPSPLHF. CDR3 nucleotide sequence: TGTGCCAGCAGACCGGGACAGCCTTCACCCCTCCACTTT.

The genes are TRBV6-5 and TRBJ1-4; 9 bases fit TRBD1. This CDR3 spans 13 amino acids. In germline, CDR1 is MNHEY, CDR2 SVGAGI. Unmatched junction bases numbered 8, after V lost 6 bases and J lost 12 bases. CDR3 in amino acids: CASSPGTGFELFF. CDR3 nucleotides: TGTGCCAGCAGCCCAGGGACAGGGTTCGAACTGTTTTTT.

The V gene is TRBV30, the J gene TRBJ2-7; the match to TRBD2 covers 10 bases. J was trimmed by 2 bases and V by 2 bases; bases with no gene match: 12. Looked up from germline, CDR1 is GTSNPN and CDR2 is SVGIG (reference sequence). The CDR3 runs 17 residues. CDR3 protein: CAWSTSGTLVFPYEQYF. The CDR3 region has the DNA TGTGCCTGGAGTACTAGCGGGACTCTTGTTTTCCCCTACGAGCAGTACTTC.

V gene TRBV6-1 combines with J gene TRBJ2-3; no clear D gene. V dropped 2 bases and J dropped 4 bases, with 16 bases sitting between them. The germline V gene has CDR1 MNHNS and CDR2 SASEGT. CDR3 length: 16 amino acids. CDR3: CASSELVTAEADTQYF. CDR3 in DNA: TGTGCCAGCAGTGAACTTGTGACCGCCGAGGCAGATACGCAGTATTTT.

The rearrangement joins TRBV7-2 to TRBJ2-7, with 9 bases matching TRBD2. Trimming cost V 3 bases and J 4 bases; bases outside gene matches: 7. CDR3 size: 15 residues. Germline-derived CDR1 and CDR2 are SGHTA and FQGNSA. CDR3 coding DNA: TGTGCCAGCAGCTTCTTAGCGGGAGAGGATTACGAGCAGTACTTC. Protein product: CASSFLAGEDYEQYF.

This chain connects TRBV4-1 to TRBJ1-6; 10 positions match TRBD1. The germline V gene has CDR1 MGHRA and CDR2 YSYEKL. Trimming removed 4 bases from V and 2 bases from J; junction bases left unmatched: 14. The CDR3 has 20 residues. DNA of the CDR3: TGCGCCAGCAGCCCTTGGACAGGGGGGAAGAGGGGCCCCTATAATTCACCCCTCCACTTT. Amino acids: CASSPWTGGKRGPYNSPLHF.

The chain joins TRBV27 to TRBJ2-2; D gene unclear. This CDR3 is 14 amino acids long. With 3 bases removed from V and 0 bases from J, the gap between germline ends came to 5 bases. Germline CDR1 reads MNHEY; CDR2 reads SMNVEV (reference sequence). CDR3 coding DNA: TGTGCCAGCAGTTTGGCTGCGAACACCGGGGAGCTGTTTTTT. This translates into CASSLAANTGELFF.

The V call is TRBV18, the J call TRBJ1-5; perhaps TRBD1 as D (5 bases). Germline-derived CDR1 and CDR2 are KGHSH and LQKENI. The ends were cut back, 4 bases at V and 5 bases at J, with 12 bases in the middle. This CDR3 has 14 amino acids. The CDR3 sequence is CASSLTVGDQPQHF. The CDR3 coding sequence is TGTGCCAGCTCACTGACAGTTGGGGATCAGCCCCAGCATTTT.

The chain has TRBV4-1 and TRBJ2-1, with a possible D match to TRBD2 (6 bases). This CDR3 spans 16 amino acids. CDR1 is MGHRA and CDR2 is YSYEKL in the germline V gene. V dropped 4 bases and J dropped 2 bases, with 15 bases sitting between them. The CDR3 DNA sequence: TGCGCCAGCAGCCCGCTGCTAGCGCCCACCTACAATGAGCAGTTCTTC. Its protein is CASSPLLAPTYNEQFF.

The J gene is TRBJ1-1, the V gene TRBV5-6; 7 bases agree with TRBD1. This CDR3 region has 17 residues. J gave up 4 bases and V 3 bases, and 15 bases lay outside the gene matches. Germline values: CDR1 SGHDT, CDR2 YYEEEE. The CDR3 reads CASSSLEEGARGTEAFF. In DNA form, the CDR3 reads TGTGCCAGCAGCTCACTGGAGGAGGGGGCGCGGGGCACTGAAGCTTTCTTT.

This chain connects TRBV4-1 to TRBJ1-1, with no clear D. There are 16 residues in the CDR3. V was cut by 2 bases and J by 0 bases, with 13 bases left in between. Germline CDR1 and CDR2: MGHRA and YSYEKL. The CDR3 DNA is TGCGCCAGCAGCCAACAACCAAGACTGTTGAACACTGAAGCTTTCTTT. Protein product: CASSQQPRLLNTEAFF.

CDR3 residues: CASRDRGWSEAFF. CDR3 DNA sequence: TGTGCCAGTAGGGACAGGGGGTGGTCTGAAGCTTTCTTT. The chain has TRBV6-1 and TRBJ1-1, with 11 nucleotides matching TRBD1. The CDR3 contains 13 residues. With 9 bases clipped from V and 6 bases from J, the junction kept 6 bases outside the gene matches. Germline lookup yields CDR1 MNHNS and CDR2 SASEGT.

About this clone: The junction shows a germline mismatch at one end, possibly a read error. V gene TRBV30 combines with J gene TRBJ2-6, with D possibly matching TRBD2 (6 bases). The germline V gene has CDR1 GTSNPN and CDR2 SVGIG (reference sequence). There are 13 residues in the CDR3. The CDR3 loop reads CARGVGGVNVLTF. In DNA form, the CDR3 reads TGTGCCCGAGGGGTCGGAGGGGTCAACGTCCTGACTTTC. The entire variable domain, with the rest obtained from reference TRBV30 and TRBJ2-6, is as follows: SQTIHQWPATLVQPVGSPLSLECTVEGTSNPNLYWYRQAAGRGLQLLFYSVGIGQISSEVPQNLSASRPQDRQFILSSKKLLLSDSGFYLCARGVGGVNVLTFGAGSRLTVL.

As to this clone: The identical CDR3 is also encoded by other nucleotide sequences in the sample. The rearrangement uses TRBV6-4 and TRBJ2-5, with 13 bases identical to TRBD2. V was clipped by 0 bases and J by 5 bases; unmatched bases: 12. Germline loops: CDR1 MRHNA, CDR2 SNTAGT. The CDR3 length is 19 residues. The CDR3 region is CASSDSGLAGATAGETQYF. CDR3 coding DNA: TGTGCCAGCAGTGACTCTGGACTAGCGGGAGCGACCGCGGGGGAGACCCAGTACTTC.

The chain has TRBV4-1 and TRBJ2-7, with 12 nucleotides matching TRBD2. The trim removed 1 base at V and 5 bases at J, leaving 9 bases unmatched. The CDR3 consists of 17 residues. Germline V gene sequence: CDR1 MGHRA, CDR2 YSYEKL. CDR3 in amino acids: CASSQAGTSGSRHEQYF. CDR3 nucleotide sequence: TGCGCCAGCAGCCAAGCTGGGACTAGCGGGTCTCGCCACGAGCAGTACTTC.

This chain links TRBV12-5 with TRBJ2-1, with TRBD2 matching 13 bases. Germline V gene data show CDR1 as LGHNT and CDR2 as FRNRAP. The CDR3 has 16 amino acids. With V trimmed by 1 base and J by 7 bases, 4 bases remained unmatched. CDR3 in DNA: TGTGCTAGTGGTTTGGGGACTAGCGGGGGTAAAAATGAGCAGTTCTTC. This encodes CASGLGTSGGKNEQFF.

In regard to this clone: Other DNA variants within this sample encode the same CDR3. V and J are TRBV5-1 and TRBJ2-2; tentative D call: TRBD1 (5 bases). CDR1 is SGHRS and CDR2 is YFSETQ in the germline V gene. The CDR3 is made up of 15 amino acids. Trimming removed 0 bases at V and 3 bases at J, with 9 bases between. CDR3 residues: CASSLGQGYTGELFF. Written as DNA, the CDR3 is TGCGCCAGCAGCTTGGGGCAGGGTTACACCGGGGAGCTGTTTTTT.

The J gene is TRBJ1-1, the V gene TRBV13; 7 positions agree with TRBD1. The germline gives CDR1 PRHDT, CDR2 FYEKMQ (reference sequence). This CDR3 spans 16 amino acids. With V trimmed by 0 bases and J by 5 bases, 9 bases remained unmatched. CDR3 coding DNA: TGTGCCAGCAGCTTAGGCCTTTTACAGGGGTGGACTGAAGCTTTCTTT. Translated, it gives CASSLGLLQGWTEAFF.